Sequencing of this TCR beta chain was carried out in a study of beta chain features in type 1 diabetes. Whole-study context: There were some 110 million sorted cells examined across all samples. General study results and limits: Junctions at VDJ sites from type 1 diabetes patients had fewer insertions and more deletions.

Sorting of CD4+ naive, central memory, regulatory and stem cell-like memory cells was performed via CD45RO/CCR7/CD25/CD127/CD95/CD27. Post-sort purity exceeded 98% for all sorted populations. In its sample, this clone was seen a few times. Antigen: not known. The entirety of the isolated RNA underwent reverse transcription, so expressed TCRB transcripts were sequenced. Clones were sequenced by immunoSEQ multiplex PCR, and TCRdb holds only the in-frame ones, with some missing. The sample carries 300,000 to 450,000 clones, about 18% recorded once. Trimming removed 1 base at V and 0 bases at J, with 4 bases between. The CDR3 length is 15 residues. Germline CDR1 LNHDA, CDR2 SQIVND (reference sequence).

The chain is built from TRBV19 and TRBJ2-6; D remains unclear. The receptor's source is a young woman in good health. Sequencing input: naive CD4+ T cells from blood. CDR3 residues: CASSIVHSGANVLTF. The DNA of the CDR3 is TGTGCCAGTAGTATAGTTCACTCTGGGGCCAACGTCCTGACTTTC.